This TCR beta chain appears in the sequencing data of a study of blood T cell repertoires in COVID-19. Study-wide background: Samples of COVID-19 (acute and convalescent) were obtained from the United States, Italy and Spain.

V lost 6 bases and J lost 5; bases outside the gene matches: 9. The CDR3 is made up of 15 amino acids. Germline lookup yields CDR1 MGHDK and CDR2 SYGVNS. The sample holds one count of this clone. Original handling: How many nucleated cells were present was estimated from reference gene primer amplification. This table comes from immunoSEQ multiplex PCR, and its TCRdb copy is limited to in-frame clones, with some not included. D and trimming come from the DNA, and the V and J calls and clone size come from that table. The table has about 270,000 clones, around 85% seen once. The sequence came from a woman aged 70-85 years with acute or convalescent COVID-19. Source material: peripheral blood. The chain joins TRBV25-1 to TRBJ2-2; 7 bases match TRBD2. The CDR3 is CASSPGGVGTGELFF. The CDR3 region has the DNA TGTGCCAGCAGCCCGGGGGGAGTTGGGACCGGGGAGCTGTTTTTT. Full variable domain (outside the CDR3, taken from reference TRBV25-1 and TRBJ2-2): EADIYQTPRYLVIGTGKKITLECSQTMGHDKMYWYQQDPGMELHLIHYSYGVNSTEKGDLSSESTVSRIRTEHFPLTLESARPSHTSQYLCASSPGGVGTGELFFGEGSRLTVL.